This passage covers 29 T cell receptor beta chains from one sample sequenced in a study of identical twins. A single record per CDR3 protein comes from TCRdb applying MiXCR to the 5' RACE reads. The repertoire holds approximately 280,000 distinct CDR3 sequences, about 8.3% seen once, with around 2.1% in the top ten. These data are also associated with another study on yellow fever vaccine responses in identical twins.

The sequenced sample was memory (CD45RO+) T cells sorted from blood. The receptors here all came from a woman aged 18-29 years in good health.

This clonotype occurred a few times. This chain joins TRBV7-6 and TRBJ2-1; TRBD2 agrees at 10 bases. Per germline, CDR1 SGHVS and CDR2 FNYEAQ. This CDR3 region has 16 residues. V was pared by 2 bases and J by 5 bases, with 6 bases of the junction left unmatched. The CDR3 coding sequence is TGTGCCAGCAGCTTATCGCTAGCGGGAGTACACAATGAGCAGTTCTTC. It encodes CASSLSLAGVHNEQFF.

This clonotype was detected many times. V is TRBV20-1 and J is TRBJ2-1; D gene unclear. The V gene's germline CDR1 is DFQATT and CDR2 SNEGSKA (reference sequence). V dropped 4 bases and J dropped 6 bases, with 10 bases sitting between them. The CDR3 contains 12 residues. The CDR3 nucleotides are TGCAGTGCTAAGATAGTCCTCAATGAGCAGTTCTTC. Translation gives CSAKIVLNEQFF.

This clonotype was detected ten times or more. The genes are TRBV14 and TRBJ2-3; possible D gene TRBD2, 6 bases. The CDR3 loop spans 14 amino acids. The germline V and J ends were trimmed by 1 base and 6 bases, with 11 bases remaining between them. The germline V gene has CDR1 SGHDN and CDR2 FVKESK. Here the CDR3 reads CASSQVGTPDTQYF. As DNA, the CDR3 is TGTGCCAGCAGCCAAGTCGGGACTCCGGATACGCAGTATTTT. The whole variable domain, filled in from reference TRBV14 and TRBJ2-3, reads EAGVTQFPSHSVIEKGQTVTLRCDPISGHDNLYWYRRVMGKEIKFLLHFVKESKQDESGMPNNRFLAERTGGTYSTLKVQPAELEDSGVYFCASSQVGTPDTQYFGPGTRLTVL.

This clonotype was found many times. V and J are TRBV15 and TRBJ1-2; TRBD1 is a possible D gene (5 bases). V was cut by 0 bases and J by 6 bases, with 17 bases left in between. The CDR3 covers 16 residues. Germline V gives CDR1 LNHNV, CDR2 YYDKDF (reference sequence). The CDR3 region has the DNA TGTGCCACCAGCAGAGATCTGGAAGGGGTCCTGGATGGCTACACCTTC. It translates to CATSRDLEGVLDGYTF.

In its sample, this clonotype was seen many times. The chain employs TRBV24-1 and TRBJ2-7, with 9 bases aligning to TRBD1. Germline CDR1 and CDR2: KGHDR and SFDVKD. This CDR3 comprises 18 residues. Losses at the gene ends were 4 bases for V and 3 bases for J; bases not matched to a gene: 15. The CDR3 loop is CATSDFKYRDRVVYEQYF. CDR3 DNA: TGTGCCACCAGTGACTTCAAGTACCGGGACAGGGTAGTCTACGAGCAGTACTTC.

This chain's CDR3 is CASSLSGRPGDTQYF. CDR3 bases: TGCGCCAGCAGCTTGAGCGGGAGGCCGGGGGATACGCAGTATTTT. V usage is TRBV5-1 and J usage is TRBJ2-3; 9 nucleotides match TRBD2. The ends lost 1 base at V and 6 bases at J; junction bases unmatched: 6. This CDR3 comprises 15 residues. CDR1 and CDR2 from the germline V gene are SGHRS and YFSETQ. Looking up the rest from reference TRBV5-1 and TRBJ2-3 gives the full variable domain: KAGVTQTPRYLIKTRGQQVTLSCSPISGHRSVSWYQQTPGQGLQFLFEYFSETQRNKGNFPGRFSGRQFSNSRSEMNVSTLELGDSALYLCASSLSGRPGDTQYFGPGTRLTVL.

The rearrangement links TRBV20-1 to TRBJ2-3; D call uncertain. V was clipped by 1 base and J by 0 bases, with 5 bases between them. Germline V gene lookup returns CDR1 DFQATT and CDR2 SNEGSKA (reference sequence). The CDR3 is 13 amino acids. The CDR3 bases are TGCAGTGCTAGAGTTGGGAGCACAGATACGCAGTATTTT. This gives the protein CSARVGSTDTQYF.

The rearrangement joins TRBV20-1 to TRBJ2-1; maybe TRBD1 (6 bases). Germline values: CDR1 DFQATT, CDR2 SNEGSKA (reference sequence). The CDR3 totals 13 residues. Trimming took off 3 bases at V and 7 bases at J, with 13 bases between the two ends. CDR3 in amino acids: CSASPPGTNEQFF. The CDR3 DNA sequence: TGCAGTGCTAGCCCCCCTGGGACAAATGAGCAGTTCTTC.

This sequence joins TRBV7-2 and TRBJ2-7; 7 bases are shared with TRBD1. J gave up 3 bases and V 5 bases, and 7 bases lay outside the gene matches. The CDR3 spans 14 residues. Germline CDR1 and CDR2: SGHTA and FQGNSA. This CDR3 is CASSPQGGSYEQYF. The CDR3 bases are TGTGCCAGCAGCCCTCAAGGGGGCAGCTACGAGCAGTACTTC.

The chain has TRBV27 and TRBJ2-2; D is ambiguous. Trimming took off 6 bases at V and 5 bases at J, with 10 bases between the two ends. The CDR3 length is 13 residues. The germline CDR1 and CDR2 sequences are MNHEY and SMNVEV (reference sequence). This chain's CDR3 is CASRHYQTGELFF. The CDR3 DNA follows: TGTGCCAGCAGGCACTACCAAACCGGGGAGCTGTTTTTT.

This chain connects TRBV11-2 to TRBJ1-1; D call uncertain. This CDR3 is 13 amino acids long. The germline V gene encodes CDR1 SGHAT and CDR2 FQNNGV. Trimming pared 1 base from V and 5 bases from J, leaving 8 bases between. Here the CDR3 DNA reads TGTGCCAGCAGCTTAGGGTCGCGTACTGAAGCTTTCTTT. Its translation is CASSLGSRTEAFF.

There are many counts of this clonotype. The rearrangement uses TRBV25-1 and TRBJ2-1; 7 bases map to TRBD1. From germline, CDR1 is MGHDK and CDR2 SYGVNS. This CDR3 spans 15 amino acids. After removal of 4 bases from V and 3 bases from J, the junction contained 6 bases not matched to a gene. CDR3 region: CASSGDRANYNEQFF. The CDR3 bases are TGTGCCAGCAGTGGAGACAGGGCGAACTACAATGAGCAGTTCTTC.

This clonotype was observed at least ten times. The chain carries TRBV7-9 and TRBJ2-3; the D call may be TRBD1 or TRBD2 (6 bases each). The CDR3 sequence is 14 residues long. The germline V gene has CDR1 SEHNR and CDR2 FQNEAQ (reference sequence). The V and J ends lost 5 bases and 6 bases respectively, with 15 bases between them. CDR3 loop: CASSTGAHMDTQYF. The DNA for the CDR3 is TGTGCCAGCAGCACGGGGGCTCACATGGATACGCAGTATTTT. Full variable domain (missing parts from reference TRBV7-9 and TRBJ2-3): DTGVSQNPRHKITKRGQNVTFRCDPISEHNRLYWYRQTLGQGPEFLTYFQNEAQLEKSRLLSDRFSAERPKGSFSTLEIQRTEQGDSAMYLCASSTGAHMDTQYFGPGTRLTVL.

The genes are TRBV11-2 and TRBJ1-3; D is unresolved. CDR3 length: 13 amino acids. V shed 5 bases and J shed 0 bases, with 5 bases lying between them. Per the germline V gene, CDR1 is SGHAT and CDR2 is FQNNGV. CDR3 DNA: TGTGCCAGCAGCCTTGCCTCTGGAAACACCATATATTTT. This gives the protein CASSLASGNTIYF.

The rearrangement links TRBV28 to TRBJ2-5; 8 nucleotides line up with TRBD1. The CDR3 runs 14 residues. Looked up from germline, CDR1 is MDHEN and CDR2 is SYDVKM. Trimming removed 5 bases from V and 6 bases from J; junction bases left unmatched: 8. The CDR3 reads CASSPWDRRQTQYF. In DNA, the CDR3 is TGTGCCAGCAGTCCCTGGGACAGGAGACAGACCCAGTACTTC.

This clonotype was seen many times. This chain connects TRBV4-2 to TRBJ1-1, with no clear D. V gave up 3 bases and J gave up 0 bases, with 8 bases separating them. The length of the CDR3 is 14 residues. Per the germline V gene, CDR1 is LGHNA and CDR2 is YNFKEQ. The CDR3 here is CASSHETMNTEAFF. CDR3 nucleotides: TGTGCCAGCAGCCATGAAACAATGAACACTGAAGCTTTCTTT.

This clonotype was counted at least ten times. The V call is TRBV12-3 or TRBV12-4, the J call TRBJ2-7; 10 nucleotides align to TRBD1. CDR3 length: 15 residues. Trimming took 4 bases from V and 9 from J; bases not matched to a gene: 12. This chain's CDR3 is CASSWLGDRGCVQYV. DNA for the CDR3: TGTGCCAGCAGTTGGCTCGGGGACAGGGGTTGCGTGCAGTACGTC.

The gene calls are TRBV25-1 and TRBJ1-2; D is perhaps TRBD1 (5 bases). The CDR3 is 14 amino acids. Deletions cut 0 bases from V and 3 bases from J, with 8 bases between. Germline V CDR1 and CDR2: MGHDK, SYGVNS. For the CDR3, the DNA is TGTGCCAGCAGTGAATACAGGGAGGACTATGGCTACACCTTC. It yields the protein CASSEYREDYGYTF.

This clonotype has more than one count but fewer than ten. V is TRBV3-1 and J is TRBJ2-7; TRBD2 matches 12 bases. V gave up 1 base and J gave up 5 bases; unmatched junction bases: 6. Germline-derived CDR1 and CDR2 are LGHDT and YNNKEL (reference sequence). This CDR3 comprises 16 residues. Here the CDR3 DNA reads TGTGCCAGCAGCCAAGTGCCTAGCGGGAGGGCCCACGAGCAGTACTTC. Its protein product is CASSQVPSGRAHEQYF.

This clonotype was recorded at least ten times. V gene TRBV7-9 combines with J gene TRBJ2-1; the D is unclear. CDR1 SEHNR and CDR2 FQNEAQ come from the germline V gene (reference sequence). This CDR3 is 13 amino acids long. Deletions cut 2 bases from V and 4 bases from J, with 6 bases between. The chain's CDR3 is CASSLREYNEQFF. CDR3 nucleotides: TGTGCCAGCAGCTTAAGGGAATACAATGAGCAGTTCTTC.

This clonotype was counted a few times. The rearrangement uses TRBV20-1 and TRBJ1-2; possibly TRBD1 for D (5 bases). Trimming shortened V by 0 bases and J by 1 base, and 18 bases separated the two germline ends. Germline V gene lookup returns CDR1 DFQATT and CDR2 SNEGSKA (reference sequence). This CDR3 region has 17 residues. In DNA form, the CDR3 reads TGCAGTGCTAGAGAGCCGGGGCCGCGAGGAGTTAACTATGGCTACACCTTC. This codes for CSAREPGPRGVNYGYTF.

V usage is TRBV20-1 and J usage is TRBJ1-1, with a tentative D call TRBD1 (5 bases). CDR1 is DFQATT, CDR2 SNEGSKA, per germline (reference sequence). There are 11 residues in the CDR3. CDR3 residues: CRLAGDTEAFF. CDR3 nucleotide sequence: TGCAGGCTGGCGGGGGACACTGAAGCTTTCTTT.

The V call is TRBV3-1, the J call TRBJ2-7; D gene uncertain. Germline V gene sequence: CDR1 LGHDT, CDR2 YNNKEL (reference sequence). The length of the CDR3 is 14 residues. The V and J ends lost 1 base and 0 bases respectively, with 7 bases between them. CDR3 residues: CASSQGWDSYEQYF. DNA of the CDR3: TGTGCCAGCAGCCAAGGGTGGGACTCCTACGAGCAGTACTTC.

This clonotype was found many times. V usage is TRBV6-1 and J usage is TRBJ2-6; D is ambiguous. Trimming cost V 4 bases and J 0 bases, with 10 bases left between them. This CDR3 contains 16 residues. CDR1 and CDR2 from the germline V gene are MNHNS and SASEGT. The CDR3: CASSATVFSGANVLTF. The CDR3, as DNA: TGTGCCAGCAGTGCCACGGTGTTCTCTGGGGCCAACGTCCTGACTTTC.

The chain combines TRBV11-2 with TRBJ1-1; D is unclear. Germline V gene data show CDR1 as SGHAT and CDR2 as FQNNGV. V was pared by 5 bases and J by 3 bases, with 10 bases between. This CDR3 is built from 13 residues. As DNA, the CDR3 is TGTGCCAGCAGCCCTAATCGGGACACTGAAGCTTTCTTT. It encodes CASSPNRDTEAFF.

This chain connects TRBV5-1 to TRBJ2-1; D might be TRBD2 (6 bases). This CDR3 contains 16 residues. The V gene's germline CDR1 is SGHRS and CDR2 YFSETQ. V was clipped by 1 base and J by 5 bases, with 16 bases between them. The CDR3 nucleotides are TGCGCCAGCAGCTTGCGAGGTAGCGGAGGAGACAATGAGCAGTTCTTC. Amino acid sequence: CASSLRGSGGDNEQFF. Variable domain in full (rest from reference TRBV5-1 and TRBJ2-1): KAGVTQTPRYLIKTRGQQVTLSCSPISGHRSVSWYQQTPGQGLQFLFEYFSETQRNKGNFPGRFSGRQFSNSRSEMNVSTLELGDSALYLCASSLRGSGGDNEQFFGPGTRLTVL.

This chain uses TRBV10-3 with TRBJ2-3, with a tentative D call TRBD2 (5 bases). The germline V and J ends were trimmed by 7 bases and 2 bases, with 13 bases remaining between them. The CDR3 runs to 14 residues. Germline V gene data show CDR1 as ENHRY and CDR2 as SYGVKD. CDR3 in DNA: TGTGCCATCAAACAAGCGGTTCACACAGATACGCAGTATTTT. Its protein is CAIKQAVHTDTQYF.

This clonotype was detected many times. The CDR3 here is CSARVGSITDTQYF. CDR3 in DNA: TGCAGTGCTCGCGTAGGGAGTATCACAGATACGCAGTATTTT. The gene calls are TRBV20-1 and TRBJ2-3; D perhaps matches TRBD2 (5 bases). This CDR3 has 14 amino acids. Germline CDR1 DFQATT, CDR2 SNEGSKA (reference sequence). Trimming pared 5 bases from V and 2 bases from J, leaving 14 bases between.

This clonotype appeared a few times. The chain joins TRBV7-8 to TRBJ1-1, with D tentatively TRBD1 (5 bases). Germline assignment: CDR1 SGHVS and CDR2 FQNEAQ. The CDR3 length is 16 residues. Trimming stripped 5 bases from V and 1 base from J, with 17 bases between. This chain's CDR3 is CASSAYRSPGNTEAFF. Written as DNA, the CDR3 is TGTGCCAGCAGCGCGTACAGGAGCCCGGGGAACACTGAAGCTTTCTTT.